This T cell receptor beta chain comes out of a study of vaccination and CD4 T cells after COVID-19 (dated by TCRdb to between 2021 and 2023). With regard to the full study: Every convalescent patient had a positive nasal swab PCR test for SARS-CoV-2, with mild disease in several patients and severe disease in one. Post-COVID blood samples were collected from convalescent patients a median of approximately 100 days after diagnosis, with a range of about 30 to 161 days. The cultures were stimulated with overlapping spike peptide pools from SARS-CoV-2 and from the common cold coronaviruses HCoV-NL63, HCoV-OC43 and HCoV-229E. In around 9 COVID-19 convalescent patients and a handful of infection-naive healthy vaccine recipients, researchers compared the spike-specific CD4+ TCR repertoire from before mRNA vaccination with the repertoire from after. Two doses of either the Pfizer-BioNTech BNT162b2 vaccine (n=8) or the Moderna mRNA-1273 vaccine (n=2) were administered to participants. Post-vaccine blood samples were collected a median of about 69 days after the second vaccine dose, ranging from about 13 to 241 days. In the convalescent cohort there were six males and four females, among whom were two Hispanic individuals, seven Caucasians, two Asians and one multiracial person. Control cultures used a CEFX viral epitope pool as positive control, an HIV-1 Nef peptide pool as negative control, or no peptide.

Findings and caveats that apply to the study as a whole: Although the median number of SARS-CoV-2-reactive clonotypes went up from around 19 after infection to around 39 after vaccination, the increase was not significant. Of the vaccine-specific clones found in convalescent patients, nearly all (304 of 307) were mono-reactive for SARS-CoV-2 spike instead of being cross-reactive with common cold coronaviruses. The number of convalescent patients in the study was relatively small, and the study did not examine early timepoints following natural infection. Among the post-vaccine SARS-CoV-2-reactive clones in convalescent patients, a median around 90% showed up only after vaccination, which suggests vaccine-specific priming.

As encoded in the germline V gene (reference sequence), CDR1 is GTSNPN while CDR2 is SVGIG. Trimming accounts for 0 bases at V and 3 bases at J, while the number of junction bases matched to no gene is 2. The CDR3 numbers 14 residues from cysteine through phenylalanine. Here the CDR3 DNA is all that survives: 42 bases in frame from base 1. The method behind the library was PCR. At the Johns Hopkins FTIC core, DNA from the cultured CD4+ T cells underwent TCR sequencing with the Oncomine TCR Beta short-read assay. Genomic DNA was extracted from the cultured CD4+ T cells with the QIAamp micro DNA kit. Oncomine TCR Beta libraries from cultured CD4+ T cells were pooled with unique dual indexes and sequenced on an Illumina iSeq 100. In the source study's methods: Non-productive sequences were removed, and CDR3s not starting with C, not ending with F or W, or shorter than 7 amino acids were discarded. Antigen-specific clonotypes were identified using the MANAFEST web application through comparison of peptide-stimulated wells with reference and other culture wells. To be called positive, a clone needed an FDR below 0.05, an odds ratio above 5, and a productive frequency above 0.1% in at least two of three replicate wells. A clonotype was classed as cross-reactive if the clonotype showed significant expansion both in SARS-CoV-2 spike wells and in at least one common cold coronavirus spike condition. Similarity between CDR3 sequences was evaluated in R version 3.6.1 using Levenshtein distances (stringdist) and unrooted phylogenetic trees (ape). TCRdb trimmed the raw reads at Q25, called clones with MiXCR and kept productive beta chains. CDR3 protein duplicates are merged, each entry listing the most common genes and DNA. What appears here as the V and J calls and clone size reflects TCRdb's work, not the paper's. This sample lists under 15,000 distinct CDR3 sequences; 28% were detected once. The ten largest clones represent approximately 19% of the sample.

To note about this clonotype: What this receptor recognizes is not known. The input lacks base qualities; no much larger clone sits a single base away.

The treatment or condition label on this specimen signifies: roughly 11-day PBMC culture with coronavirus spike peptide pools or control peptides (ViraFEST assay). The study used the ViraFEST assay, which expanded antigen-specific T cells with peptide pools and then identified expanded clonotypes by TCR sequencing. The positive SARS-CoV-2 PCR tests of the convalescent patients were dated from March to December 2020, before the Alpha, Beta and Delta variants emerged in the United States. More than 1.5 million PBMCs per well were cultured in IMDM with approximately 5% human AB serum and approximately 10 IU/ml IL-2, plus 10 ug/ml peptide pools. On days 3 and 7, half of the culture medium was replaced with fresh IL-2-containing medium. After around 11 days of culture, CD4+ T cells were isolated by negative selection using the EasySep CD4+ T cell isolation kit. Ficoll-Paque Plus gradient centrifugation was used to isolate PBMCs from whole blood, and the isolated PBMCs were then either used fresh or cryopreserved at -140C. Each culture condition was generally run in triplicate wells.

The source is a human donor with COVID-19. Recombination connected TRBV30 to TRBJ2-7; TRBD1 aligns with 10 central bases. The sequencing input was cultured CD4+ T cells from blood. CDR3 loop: CAWSVGDRGYEQYF. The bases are TGTGCCTGGAGTGTAGGGGACAGGGGCTACGAGCAGTACTTC. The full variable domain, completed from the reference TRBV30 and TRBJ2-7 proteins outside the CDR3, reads SQTIHQWPATLVQPVGSPLSLECTVEGTSNPNLYWYRQAAGRGLQLLFYSVGIGQISSEVPQNLSASRPQDRQFILSSKKLLLSDSGFYLCAWSVGDRGYEQYFGPGTRLTVT.